The source of this TCR beta chain is a study of shared clonotypes between healthy human individuals. General study points: It was expected that sequencing depth would affect clonotype sharing among donors.

To note about this clone: Its antigen is as yet unknown.

Deep-level assay runs were performed. The protocol was immunoSEQ multiplex PCR, while the TCRdb copy is restricted to in-frame clones and leaves out a portion. The repertoire holds hundreds of thousands of clones, with 76% as singletons. The sample comprised PBMCs. This receptor was taken from a woman between 40 and 55 years old in good health. Some clones in this sample may be carry-over from other donors' samples.

The CDR3 here is CASSPLAGDQETQYF. In DNA, the CDR3 is TGTGCCAGCAGCCCCCTAGCGGGAGACCAAGAGACCCAGTACTTC. The rearrangement links TRBV7-2 to TRBJ2-5; TRBD2 agrees at 10 bases. CDR3 length: 15 amino acids. V was pared by 5 bases and J by 0 bases, with 3 bases of the junction left unmatched. Per germline, CDR1 SGHTA and CDR2 FQGNSA.